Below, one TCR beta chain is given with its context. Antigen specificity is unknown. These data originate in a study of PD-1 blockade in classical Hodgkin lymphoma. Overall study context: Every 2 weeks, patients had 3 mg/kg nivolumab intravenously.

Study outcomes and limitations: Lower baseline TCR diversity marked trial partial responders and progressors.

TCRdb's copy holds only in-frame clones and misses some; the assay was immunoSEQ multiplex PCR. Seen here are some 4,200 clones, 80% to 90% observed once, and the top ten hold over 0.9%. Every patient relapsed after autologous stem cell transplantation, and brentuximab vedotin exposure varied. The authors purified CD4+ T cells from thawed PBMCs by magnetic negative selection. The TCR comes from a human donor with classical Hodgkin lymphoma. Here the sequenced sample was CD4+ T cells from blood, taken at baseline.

CDR3 nucleotide sequence: TGTGCCAGCAGCTTATGGGGGGCATCGGGAGAGCAGTTCTTC. This translates into CASSLWGASGEQFF. V gene TRBV7-3 combines with J gene TRBJ2-1, with D perhaps assigned TRBD1 or TRBD2 (6 bases each). The CDR3 sequence is 14 residues long. V dropped 2 bases and J dropped 10 bases, with 15 bases sitting between them. Germline V gene lookup returns CDR1 SGHTA and CDR2 FQGTGA.